This T cell receptor (beta chain) came from a study of vaccination and CD4 T cells after COVID-19. Across the study: The study enrolled six male and four female convalescents, two of whom were Hispanic. The authors sampled three convalescent patients on day 14 and on days 161 to 241 post-vaccination.

This clonotype was detected only a few times. TCRdb redid the calling of the PCR reads with MiXCR, one entry per CDR3 protein. The sample consists of 25,000 to 30,000 distinct CDR3 sequences, about 54% of them appearing once. Time point reported: late sampling 161 to 241 days after vaccination in a few convalescent patients. Germline CDR1 is DFQATT and CDR2 is SNEGSKA (reference sequence). The length of the CDR3 is 13 residues. With 3 bases removed from V and 0 bases from J, the gap between germline ends came to 8 bases. The material sequenced was CD4+ T cells from blood, taken about 7 months after SARS-CoV-2 vaccination. This TCR was sampled from a human donor who had recovered from COVID-19. The chain is built from TRBV20-1 and TRBJ1-1; TRBD1 might be the D (5 bases). CDR3 DNA: TGCAGTGCTAGGGGGGGACTGAACACTGAAGCTTTCTTT. Its translation: CSARGGLNTEAFF.